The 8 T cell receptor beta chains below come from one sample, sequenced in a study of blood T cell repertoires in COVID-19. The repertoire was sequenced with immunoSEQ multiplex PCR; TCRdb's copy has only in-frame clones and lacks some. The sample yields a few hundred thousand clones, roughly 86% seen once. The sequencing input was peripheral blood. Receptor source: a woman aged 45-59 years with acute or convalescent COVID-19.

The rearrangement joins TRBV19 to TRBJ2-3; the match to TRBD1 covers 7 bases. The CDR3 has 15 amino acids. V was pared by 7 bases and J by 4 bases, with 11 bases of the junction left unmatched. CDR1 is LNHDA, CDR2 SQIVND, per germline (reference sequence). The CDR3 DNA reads TGTGCCAGTACCGTACAGACAGGGACCTCAGATACGCAGTATTTT. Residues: CASTVQTGTSDTQYF. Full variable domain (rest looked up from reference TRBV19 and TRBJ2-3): DGGITQSPKYLFRKEGQNVTLSCEQNLNHDAMYWYRQDPGQGLRLIYYSQIVNDFQKGDIAEGYSVSREKKESFPLTVTSAQKNPTAFYLCASTVQTGTSDTQYFGPGTRLTVL.

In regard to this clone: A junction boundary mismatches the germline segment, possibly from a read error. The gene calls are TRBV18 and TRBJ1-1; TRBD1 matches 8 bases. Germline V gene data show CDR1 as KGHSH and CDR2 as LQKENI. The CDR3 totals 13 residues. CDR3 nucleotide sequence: TGTGCCAGCGCACCGGGGCAGGGGGCACAAGCTTTCTTT. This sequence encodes CASAPGQGAQAFF. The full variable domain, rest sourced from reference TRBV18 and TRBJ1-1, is NAGVMQNPRHLVRRRGQEARLRCSPMKGHSHVYWYRQLPEEGLKFMVYLQKENIIDESGMPKERFSAEFPKEGPSILRIQQVVRGDSAAYFCASAPGQGAQAFFGQGTRLTVV.

This CDR3 is CASSPFSSDSYNEQFF. The CDR3 DNA reads TGTGCCAGCAGCCCCTTTAGCAGCGACTCCTACAATGAGCAGTTCTTC. The chain uses TRBV6-2 or TRBV6-3 and TRBJ2-1; D not certain. Between the trimmed V and J ends, which lost 6 bases and 0 bases, there was a span of 15 bases. The CDR3 extends over 16 amino acids. From germline, CDR1 is MNHEY and CDR2 SVGEGT.

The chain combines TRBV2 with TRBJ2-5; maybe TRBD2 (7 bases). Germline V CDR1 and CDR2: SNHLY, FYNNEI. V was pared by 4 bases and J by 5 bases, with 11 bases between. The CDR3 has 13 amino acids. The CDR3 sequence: CASSAGGRETQYF. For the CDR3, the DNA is TGTGCCAGCAGTGCGGGGGGCCGGGAGACCCAGTACTTC.

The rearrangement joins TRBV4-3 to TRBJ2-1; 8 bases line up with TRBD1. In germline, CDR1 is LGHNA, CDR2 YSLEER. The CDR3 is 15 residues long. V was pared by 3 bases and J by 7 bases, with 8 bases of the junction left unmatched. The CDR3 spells CASSHRTGWLNEQFF. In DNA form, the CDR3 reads TGCGCCAGCAGCCACAGGACAGGGTGGTTGAATGAGCAGTTCTTC.

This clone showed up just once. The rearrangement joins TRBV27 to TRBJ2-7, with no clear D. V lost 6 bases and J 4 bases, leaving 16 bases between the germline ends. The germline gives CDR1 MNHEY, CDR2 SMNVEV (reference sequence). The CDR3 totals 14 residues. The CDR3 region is CASRTLGGTYEQYF. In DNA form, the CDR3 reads TGTGCCAGCAGGACTTTGGGTGGTACGTACGAGCAGTACTTC.

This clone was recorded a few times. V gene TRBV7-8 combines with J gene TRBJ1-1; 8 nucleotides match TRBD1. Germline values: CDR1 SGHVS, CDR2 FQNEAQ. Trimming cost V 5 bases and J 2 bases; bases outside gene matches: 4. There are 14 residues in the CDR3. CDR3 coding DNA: TGTGCCAGCAGCGTGGACAGGGTTAACACTGAAGCTTTCTTT. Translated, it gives CASSVDRVNTEAFF.

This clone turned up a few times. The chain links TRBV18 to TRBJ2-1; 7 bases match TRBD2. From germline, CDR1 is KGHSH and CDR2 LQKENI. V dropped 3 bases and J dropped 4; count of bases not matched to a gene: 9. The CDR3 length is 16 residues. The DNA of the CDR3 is TGTGCCAGCTCACCCAAAGCGGGGAGGGCTTACAATGAGCAGTTCTTC. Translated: CASSPKAGRAYNEQFF.